The rows below give T cell receptor beta chains drawn from one sample of a study of siplizumab effects on memory and regulatory T cells. Profiling relied on immunoSEQ multiplex PCR, and the TCRdb table lists in-frame clones only, not all of them. Of tens of thousands of clones listed, 91% were seen once; the top ten hold over 25%. The sequenced sample was CD8+ T cells sorted from blood. The receptors originated from a human donor in good health. CDR3s include the opening cysteine and the closing phenylalanine or tryptophan. Fields, in order: V gene, CDR3 protein.

V gene: TRBV7-6
CDR3 protein: CASSLEGTGEYTEAFF

V gene: TRBV5-5
CDR3 protein: CASSFDRGGVDTEAFF

V gene: TRBV7-6
CDR3 protein: CASSLAVNLGDTEAFF

V gene: TRBV19
CDR3 protein: CASSIRTGGVVGDETQYF

V gene: TRBV6-1
CDR3 protein: CASSPTGDLETQYF

V gene: TRBV4-1
CDR3 protein: CASSQSAITEAFF

V gene: TRBV19
CDR3 protein: CASSLPAGGWNTGELFF

V gene: TRBV5-6
CDR3 protein: CASSFAGTVEGYTF

V gene: TRBV7-2
CDR3 protein: CASSLGGTQYF

V gene: TRBV21-1
CDR3 protein: CASSPTDRTYEQYF

V gene: TRBV7-9
CDR3 protein: CASSRRDGPYEQYF

V gene: TRBV25-1
CDR3 protein: CASSILETEQFF

V gene: TRBV5-6
CDR3 protein: CASSPNIRVEPSETQYF

V gene: TRBV6-6
CDR3 protein: CASSTTGGWADTQYF